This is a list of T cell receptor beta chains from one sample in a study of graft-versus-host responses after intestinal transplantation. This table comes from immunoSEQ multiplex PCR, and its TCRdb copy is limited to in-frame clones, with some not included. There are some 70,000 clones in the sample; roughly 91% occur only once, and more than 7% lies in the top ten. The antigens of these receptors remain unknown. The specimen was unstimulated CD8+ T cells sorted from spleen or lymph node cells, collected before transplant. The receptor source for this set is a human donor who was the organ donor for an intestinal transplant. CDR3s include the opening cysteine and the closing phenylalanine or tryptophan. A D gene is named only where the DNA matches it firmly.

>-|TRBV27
CASSYAYLNIQYF
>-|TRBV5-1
CASSSGTDNSPLHF
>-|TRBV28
CASSSPLKSEQYF
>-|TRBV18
CASSPFIGQTNTEAFF
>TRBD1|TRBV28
CASSGTVGNTIYF
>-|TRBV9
CASSVEWASGNTIYF
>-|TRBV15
CATSSPSRVEYEKLFF
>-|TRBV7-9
CASSQRGITEAFF
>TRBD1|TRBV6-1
CASGTGEASYNEQFF
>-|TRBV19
CASSIGSMGYTF
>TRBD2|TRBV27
CATGGGETQYF
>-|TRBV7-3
CASSLETTSEQFF
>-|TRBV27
CASSTHNEQFF
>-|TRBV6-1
CASSVAGDIQYF
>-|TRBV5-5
CASSLEGDTQYF
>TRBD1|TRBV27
CASSSSGTGSSYEQFF
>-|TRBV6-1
CASSLTDYTGELFF
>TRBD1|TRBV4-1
CASSLQGGGNQPQHF
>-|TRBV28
CASSFPTAGPMKKLFF
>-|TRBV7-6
CATSVGGVNTEAFF
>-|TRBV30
CAWSLVSGNEQFF
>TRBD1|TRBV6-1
CASSEFVDRGGADTQYF
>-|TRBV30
CAWRMGAYEQYF
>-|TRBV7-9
CASSLVTPTGNEQFF
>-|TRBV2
CASSDQEGGEKLFF
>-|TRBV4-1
CASSYGVEAKGETQYF
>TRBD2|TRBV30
CAWSRPSGETQYF
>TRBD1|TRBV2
CASSAVDRGLVETQYF
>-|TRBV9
CASSPSGGLGTDTQYF
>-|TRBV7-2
CASSLWRSTEAFF
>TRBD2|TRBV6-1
CASKPRGVVNTQYF
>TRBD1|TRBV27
CASKGTAYYEQYF
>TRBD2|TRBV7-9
CASSSPRGGAEQYF
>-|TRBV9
CASSVELGAGIMNTEAFF
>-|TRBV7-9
CASSPRSGSTDTQYF
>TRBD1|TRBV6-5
CASSSRGENTEAFF
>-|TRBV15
CATSSVQWVEAFF
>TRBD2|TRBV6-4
CASSDSRTSGGADTQYF
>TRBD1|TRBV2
CASSPGQREKLFF
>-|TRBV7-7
CASSLAQGEKLFF
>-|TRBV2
CASEGEDSSYEQYF
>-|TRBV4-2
CASSHAGGEVDEQFF
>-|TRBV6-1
CASSYGEKLFF
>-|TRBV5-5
CASSFHGRRYGYTF
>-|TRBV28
CASRARAVHAEAFF